Sequencing of this T cell receptor (beta chain) was carried out in a study of T cells in Graves' hyperthyroidism and ophthalmopathy. In the case of this clonotype: Its antigen is unknown.

The CDR3 runs 13 residues. V lost 4 bases and J 4 bases, leaving 11 bases between the germline ends. Germline V gene data show CDR1 as SGHNT and CDR2 as YYREEE (reference sequence). Broader study findings: Ophthalmopathy and stable hyperthyroidism were told apart by a 13 V-J model. The model foresaw ophthalmopathy a median 6.5 months prior to onset. Most expanded thyroid clonotypes above 0.001 also appeared in blood.

What was amplified from RNA transcripts were TCR beta CDR3 regions. A first-round RT-PCR of the TCR CDR3 used the HTBI primer set. TCRdb itself ran the multiplex PCR reads through MiXCR, one entry per CDR3 protein. Among fewer than 250,000 distinct CDR3 sequences listed, 15% to 20% were seen once. Together with thyroid ultrasound, orbital computed tomography, serum thyroxine and TRAb, clinical symptoms were used for diagnoses. The receptor was derived from a man aged 50 to 59 with Graves' hyperthyroidism. Sequencing was carried out using blood. The chain carries TRBV5-4 and TRBJ2-5, with a weak D call TRBD2 (6 bases). In nucleotides, the CDR3 is TGTGCCAGCAGCCCGGAGGGTACAGAGACCCAGTACTTC. It specifies CASSPEGTETQYF.